The 19 T cell receptor beta chains in this list originate from one sample, sequenced in a study of early T cells in non-severe SARS-CoV-2 infection. TCRdb fed the 5' RACE reads into MiXCR, producing one record per CDR3 protein. The data show nearly 110,000 distinct CDR3 sequences, 11% seen once. Sequencing was done on a sample of whole blood. The receptor set was obtained from an adult who was a healthcare worker with PCR-confirmed SARS-CoV-2 infection or an uninfected control (not recorded which).

This clonotype has ten or more counts. V is TRBV28 and J is TRBJ2-1; 10 positions agree with TRBD1. After removal of 4 bases from V and 7 bases from J, the junction contained 10 bases not matched to a gene. Germline CDR1 MDHEN, CDR2 SYDVKM. The CDR3 is made up of 16 amino acids. The CDR3 loop is CASSSYRDRGLNEQFF. The CDR3 DNA reads TGTGCCAGCAGTTCCTACCGGGACAGGGGACTGAATGAGCAGTTCTTC.

The rearrangement links TRBV7-8 to TRBJ2-3, with D tentatively TRBD2 (6 bases). Trimming left V 5 bases short and J 0 bases short, with 18 bases between. The germline V gene encodes CDR1 SGHVS and CDR2 FQNEAQ. The length of the CDR3 is 17 residues. The CDR3 here is CASSPRTGASSTDTQYF. The DNA for the CDR3 is TGTGCCAGCAGCCCTCGCACGGGAGCTTCGAGCACAGATACGCAGTATTTT.

This clonotype has ten or more counts. The V call is TRBV5-1, the J call TRBJ1-6, with D tentatively TRBD1 (5 bases). The CDR3 spans 14 residues. Trimming removed 4 bases at V and 10 bases at J, with 15 bases between. The germline gives CDR1 SGHRS, CDR2 YFSETQ. CDR3: CASSATGLGSPLHF. The CDR3 DNA follows: TGCGCCAGCAGCGCTACAGGTCTGGGGTCACCCCTCCACTTT.

This clonotype appeared many times. This rearrangement joins TRBV7-9 to TRBJ1-1; weak D call: TRBD1 (6 bases). The CDR3 totals 13 residues. Germline CDR1 is SEHNR and CDR2 is FQNEAQ (reference sequence). With 11 bases removed from V and 4 bases from J, the gap between germline ends came to 17 bases. CDR3 DNA: TGTGCCGGCCCCAAGGGGGATGGCACTGAAGCTTTCTTT. Translating gives CAGPKGDGTEAFF. Based on the CDR3 plus reference TRBV7-9 and TRBJ1-1, the full variable domain is DTGVSQNPRHKITKRGQNVTFRCDPISEHNRLYWYRQTLGQGPEFLTYFQNEAQLEKSRLLSDRFSAERPKGSFSTLEIQRTEQGDSAMYLCAGPKGDGTEAFFGQGTRLTVV.

At least ten counts were recorded for this clonotype. V usage is TRBV7-2 and J usage is TRBJ1-5; no reliable D call. CDR1 and CDR2 (germline): SGHTA, FQGNSA. Trimming shortened V by 5 bases and J by 1 base, and 12 bases separated the two germline ends. The CDR3 totals 15 residues. The CDR3 loop is CASSVNIGSNQPQHF. The CDR3 nucleotides are TGTGCCAGCAGCGTCAACATCGGAAGCAATCAGCCCCAGCATTTT.

This clonotype has only a few counts. The DNA for the CDR3 is TGTGCCAGCAATGCAGGGTGGTCCGAGCAGTACTTC. It specifies CASNAGWSEQYF. The chain carries TRBV6-1 and TRBJ2-7, with a tentative D call TRBD1 (5 bases). The CDR3 length is 12 residues. CDR1 is MNHNS, CDR2 SASEGT, per germline. V was pared by 7 bases and J by 6 bases, with 13 bases between.

This clonotype came up many times. This chain connects TRBV29-1 to TRBJ2-3; D is possibly TRBD1 (6 bases). Trimming took 0 bases from V and 4 from J, leaving 14 bases between them. This CDR3 is 15 amino acids long. In germline, CDR1 is SQVTM, CDR2 ANQGSEA. The DNA for the CDR3 is TGCAGCGTTGAAGACCGGGCCACAGGGCCAGATACGCAGTATTTT. Protein product: CSVEDRATGPDTQYF.

In its sample, this clonotype was seen many times. CDR3 sequence: CASSLRGTEAFF. The CDR3 DNA sequence: TGTGCCAGCAGCCTACGGGGCACTGAAGCTTTCTTT. This chain connects TRBV7-9 to TRBJ1-1, with D unclear. Germline lookup yields CDR1 SEHNR and CDR2 FQNEAQ (reference sequence). V was cut by 5 bases and J by 4 bases, with 8 bases left in between. CDR3 length: 12 residues.

CDR3 protein: CASSAGGTGSYEQYF. CDR3 in DNA: TGCGCCAGCAGCGCCGGAGGGACAGGCTCCTACGAGCAGTACTTC. The chain uses TRBV5-1 and TRBJ2-7, with 8 nucleotides matching TRBD1. J lost 0 bases, V lost 4 bases, and 6 bases had no gene match. The CDR3 sequence is 15 residues long. CDR1 is SGHRS and CDR2 is YFSETQ in the germline V gene.

This clonotype was seen a few times. The chain recombines TRBV20-1 with TRBJ2-7, with TRBD1 matching 8 bases. CDR3 length: 13 amino acids. CDR1 and CDR2 from the germline V gene are DFQATT and SNEGSKA (reference sequence). With 3 bases clipped from V and 1 base from J, the junction kept 2 bases outside the gene matches. This chain's CDR3 is CSARGQESYEQYF. In nucleotides, the CDR3 is TGCAGTGCTAGGGGACAGGAGTCCTACGAGCAGTACTTC.

The chain combines TRBV5-1 with TRBJ2-3, with TRBD2 matching 10 bases. CDR1 and CDR2 (germline): SGHRS, YFSETQ. The CDR3 totals 17 residues. V gave up 5 bases and J gave up 4 bases; unmatched junction bases: 13. The CDR3 nucleotides read TGCGCCAGCAGACCTTTCACCGGGACTAGCGTGCCAGATACGCAGTATTTT. It specifies CASRPFTGTSVPDTQYF.

This clonotype has at least ten counts. The chain combines TRBV6-6 with TRBJ2-3; unclear D gene. Germline CDR1 reads MNHNY; CDR2 reads SVGAGI (reference sequence). The CDR3 length is 14 residues. The germline V and J ends were trimmed by 2 bases and 2 bases, with 8 bases remaining between them. The CDR3 loop reads CASSYTQPTDTQYF. The CDR3 DNA is TGTGCCAGCAGTTACACGCAGCCCACAGATACGCAGTATTTT.

This clonotype was seen more than once but under ten times. The chain couples TRBV20-1 to TRBJ1-2; D may be TRBD1 (6 bases). From germline, CDR1 is DFQATT and CDR2 SNEGSKA (reference sequence). Between the trimmed V and J ends, which lost 1 base and 8 bases, there was a span of 14 bases. This CDR3 comprises 13 residues. The CDR3 region is CSARVGGRGGYTF. CDR3 DNA: TGCAGTGCTAGAGTCGGGGGGCGCGGAGGCTACACCTTC.

This clonotype turned up a few times. This chain connects TRBV30 to TRBJ2-6, with D unclear. Germline CDR1 is GTSNPN and CDR2 is SVGIG (reference sequence). The CDR3 totals 15 residues. Trimming stripped 4 bases from V and 3 bases from J, with 13 bases between. For the CDR3, the DNA is TGTGCCTGGACCCGGGCCCTCTTTGGGGCCAACGTCCTGACTTTC. Its protein is CAWTRALFGANVLTF.

This clonotype was counted a few times. V usage is TRBV20-1 and J usage is TRBJ2-1, with TRBD2 identical over 8 bases. The germline V gene has CDR1 DFQATT and CDR2 SNEGSKA (reference sequence). The CDR3 has 16 amino acids. V lost 3 bases to trimming and J lost 5 bases; unmatched junction nucleotides: 12. The CDR3 sequence: CSARIPKREFDNEQFF. CDR3 DNA sequence: TGCAGTGCTAGGATCCCAAAGCGGGAGTTCGACAATGAGCAGTTCTTC.

This clonotype appeared many times. J is TRBJ2-7 and V is TRBV18; D possibly corresponds to TRBD2 (5 bases). The CDR3 has 14 amino acids. Looked up from germline, CDR1 is KGHSH and CDR2 is LQKENI. V was pared by 2 bases and J by 9 bases, with 17 bases between. The CDR3 DNA reads as TGTGCCAGCTCACCATCACCGGACTCGGCGGGGCAGTACTTC. Protein: CASSPSPDSAGQYF.

This clonotype was seen a handful of times. The chain joins TRBV29-1 to TRBJ2-7, with TRBD2 as a possible D gene (5 bases). The CDR3 covers 12 residues. Per the germline V gene, CDR1 is SQVTM and CDR2 is ANQGSEA. The germline V and J ends were trimmed by 7 bases and 7 bases, with 17 bases remaining between them. CDR3 nucleotide sequence: TGCAGCGAGGACTTGTGCAAGTGGGAGCAGTACTTC. Protein product: CSEDLCKWEQYF.

This chain links TRBV20-1 with TRBJ2-1; 8 nucleotides align to TRBD2. The CDR3 covers 14 residues. Germline V lookup: CDR1 DFQATT, CDR2 SNEGSKA (reference sequence). Trimming removed 4 bases from V and 4 bases from J; junction bases left unmatched: 6. Here the CDR3 reads CSAKAGLGYNEQFF. CDR3 nucleotide sequence: TGCAGTGCTAAAGCGGGACTAGGGTACAATGAGCAGTTCTTC.

In the case of this clonotype: This may arise from a read error, as a much more abundant clone is one base away. The CDR3 DNA follows: TGCGCCAGCAGCCCTAGGACAGTGGGCACAGATACGCAGTATTTT. As protein: CASSPRTVGTDTQYF. This rearrangement joins TRBV4-1 to TRBJ2-3, with a weak D call TRBD1 (6 bases). Germline V gene lookup returns CDR1 MGHRA and CDR2 YSYEKL. V was cut by 4 bases and J by 1 base, with 12 bases left in between. CDR3 length: 15 amino acids.